The clone carrying this TCR beta chain was counted between two and nine times. Specified time point: pre-sensitization, week 0. Treatment in this sample: therapeutic diphenylcyclopropenone sensitization with weekly scalp DPC. The CDR3 consists of 16 residues. V was trimmed by 4 bases and J by 3 bases, leaving 20 bases between them. CDR1 and CDR2 from the germline V gene are SGHRS and YFSETQ. This record comes from a study of human T cells and chemical hapten exposure. One entry per CDR3 protein, called by TCRdb with MiXCR from the RACE reads. Among some 360,000 distinct CDR3 sequences listed, 5.1% were seen once.

Source: whole blood, taken in connection with sensitization to the hapten diphenylcyclopropenone (DPC). The receptor was isolated from a woman between 45 and 60 years old with alopecia areata. Some clones in this sample may be carry-over from other donors' samples. This chain connects TRBV5-1 to TRBJ2-7, with a possible D match to TRBD2 (6 bases). CDR3 loop: CASSLASSGYVYEQYF. The CDR3 nucleotides are TGCGCCAGCAGCCTCGCATCCAGCGGGTATGTCTACGAGCAGTACTTC.